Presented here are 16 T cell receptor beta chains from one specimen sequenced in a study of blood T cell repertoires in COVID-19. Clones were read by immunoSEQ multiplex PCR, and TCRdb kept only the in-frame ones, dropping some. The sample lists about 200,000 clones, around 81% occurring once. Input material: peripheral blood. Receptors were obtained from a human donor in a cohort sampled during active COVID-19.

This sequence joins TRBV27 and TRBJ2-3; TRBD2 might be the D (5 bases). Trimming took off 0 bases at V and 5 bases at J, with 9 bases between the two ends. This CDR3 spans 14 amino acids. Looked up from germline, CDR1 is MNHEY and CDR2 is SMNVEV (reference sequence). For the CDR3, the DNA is TGTGCCAGCAGTTTATCGCGGGCGAGAGATACGCAGTATTTT. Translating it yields CASSLSRARDTQYF.

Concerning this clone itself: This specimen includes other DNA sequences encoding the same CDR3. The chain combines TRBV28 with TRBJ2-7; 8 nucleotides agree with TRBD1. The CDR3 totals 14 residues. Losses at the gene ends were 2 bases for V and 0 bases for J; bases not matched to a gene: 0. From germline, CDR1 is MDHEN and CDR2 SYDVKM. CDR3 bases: TGTGCCAGCAGTTTACAGGGGGCCTCCTACGAGCAGTACTTC. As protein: CASSLQGASYEQYF.

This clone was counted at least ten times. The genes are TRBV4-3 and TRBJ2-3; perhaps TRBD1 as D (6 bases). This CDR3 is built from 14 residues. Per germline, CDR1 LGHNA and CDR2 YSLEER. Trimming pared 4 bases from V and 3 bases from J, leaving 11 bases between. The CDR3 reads CASSPGHGTDTQYF. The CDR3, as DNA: TGCGCCAGCAGCCCGGGACACGGAACAGATACGCAGTATTTT.

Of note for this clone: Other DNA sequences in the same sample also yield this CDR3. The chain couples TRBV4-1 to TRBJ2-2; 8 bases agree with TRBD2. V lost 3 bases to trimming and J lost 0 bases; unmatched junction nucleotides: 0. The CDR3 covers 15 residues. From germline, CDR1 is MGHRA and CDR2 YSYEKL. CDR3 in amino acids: CASSQGLANTGELFF. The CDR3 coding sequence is TGCGCCAGCAGCCAGGGACTAGCGAACACCGGGGAGCTGTTTTTT.

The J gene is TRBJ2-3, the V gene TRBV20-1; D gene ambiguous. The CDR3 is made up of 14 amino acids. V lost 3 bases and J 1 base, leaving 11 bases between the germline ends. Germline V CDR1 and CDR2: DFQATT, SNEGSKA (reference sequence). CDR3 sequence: CSASPPTGTDTQYF. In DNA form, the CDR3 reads TGCAGTGCTAGTCCTCCTACAGGCACAGATACGCAGTATTTT.

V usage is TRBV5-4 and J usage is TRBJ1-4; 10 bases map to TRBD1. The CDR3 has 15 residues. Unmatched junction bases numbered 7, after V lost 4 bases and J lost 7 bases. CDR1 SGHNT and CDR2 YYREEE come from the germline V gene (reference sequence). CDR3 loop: CASSKRQGAGEKLFF. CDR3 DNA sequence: TGTGCCAGCAGCAAAAGACAGGGGGCCGGTGAAAAACTGTTTTTT.

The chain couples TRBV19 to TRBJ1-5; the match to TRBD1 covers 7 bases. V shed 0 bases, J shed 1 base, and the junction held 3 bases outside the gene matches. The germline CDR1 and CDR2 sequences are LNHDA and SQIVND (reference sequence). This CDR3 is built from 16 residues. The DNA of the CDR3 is TGTGCCAGTAGTATAGATCAGGGACAGAGCAATCAGCCCCAGCATTTT. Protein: CASSIDQGQSNQPQHF.

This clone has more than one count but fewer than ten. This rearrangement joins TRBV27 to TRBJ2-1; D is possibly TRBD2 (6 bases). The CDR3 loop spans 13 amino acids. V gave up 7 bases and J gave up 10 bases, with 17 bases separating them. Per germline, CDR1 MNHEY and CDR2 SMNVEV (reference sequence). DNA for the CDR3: TGTGCCAGCAAATCACATCGCGGGACCGAGCAGTTCTTC. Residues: CASKSHRGTEQFF.

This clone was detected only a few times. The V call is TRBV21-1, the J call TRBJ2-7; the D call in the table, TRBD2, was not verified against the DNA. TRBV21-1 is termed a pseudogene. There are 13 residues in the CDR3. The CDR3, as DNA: TGTGCCAGCAGCAAAGAAGTAGTAAGCGAGCAGTACTTC. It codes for CASSKEVVSEQYF.

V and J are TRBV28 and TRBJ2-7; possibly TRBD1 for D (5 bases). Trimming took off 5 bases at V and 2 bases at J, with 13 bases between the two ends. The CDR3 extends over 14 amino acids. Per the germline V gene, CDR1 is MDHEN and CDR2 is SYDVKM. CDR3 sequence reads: CASSAWTDTYEQYF. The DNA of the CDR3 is TGTGCCAGCAGTGCTTGGACGGACACCTACGAGCAGTACTTC.

In DNA form, the CDR3 reads TGTGCCAGCAGCTTAGACAGGGGCTATGGCTACACCTTC. Protein product: CASSLDRGYGYTF. The chain joins TRBV5-6 to TRBJ1-2; 8 bases line up with TRBD1. The CDR3 is made up of 13 amino acids. Germline trimming cut 2 bases from V and 4 bases from J; bases unmatched to any gene: 1. CDR1 and CDR2 (germline): SGHDT, YYEEEE.

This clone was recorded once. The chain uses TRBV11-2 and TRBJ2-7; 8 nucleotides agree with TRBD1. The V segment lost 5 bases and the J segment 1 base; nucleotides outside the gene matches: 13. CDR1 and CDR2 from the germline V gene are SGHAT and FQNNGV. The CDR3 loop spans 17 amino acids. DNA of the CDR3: TGTGCCAGCAGCCCGACTTCGGGACAGGCAAGATCCTACGAGCAGTACTTC. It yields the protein CASSPTSGQARSYEQYF.

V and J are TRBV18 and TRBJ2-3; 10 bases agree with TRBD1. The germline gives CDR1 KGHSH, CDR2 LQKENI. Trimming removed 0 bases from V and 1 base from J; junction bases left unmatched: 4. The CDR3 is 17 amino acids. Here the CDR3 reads CASSPPRTGGRTDTQYF. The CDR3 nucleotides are TGTGCCAGCTCACCACCTCGGACAGGGGGTCGCACAGATACGCAGTATTTT.

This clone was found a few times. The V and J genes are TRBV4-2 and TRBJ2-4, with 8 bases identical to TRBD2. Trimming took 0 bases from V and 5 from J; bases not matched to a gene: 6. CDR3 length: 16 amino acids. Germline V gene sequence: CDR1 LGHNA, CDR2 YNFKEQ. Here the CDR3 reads CASSQDIKGLENIQYF. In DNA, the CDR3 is TGTGCCAGCAGCCAAGATATTAAGGGACTAGAAAACATTCAGTACTTC.

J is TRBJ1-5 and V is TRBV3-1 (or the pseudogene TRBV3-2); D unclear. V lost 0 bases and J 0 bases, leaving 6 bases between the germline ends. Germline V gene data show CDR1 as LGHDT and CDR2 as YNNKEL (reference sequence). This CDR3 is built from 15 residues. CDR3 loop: CASSQDISSNQPQHF. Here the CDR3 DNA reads TGTGCCAGCAGCCAAGATATTAGTAGCAATCAGCCCCAGCATTTT.

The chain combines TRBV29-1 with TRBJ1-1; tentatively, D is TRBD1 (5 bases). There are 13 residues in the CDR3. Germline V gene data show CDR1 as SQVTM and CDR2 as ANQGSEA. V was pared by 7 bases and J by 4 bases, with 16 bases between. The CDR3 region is CSGGPMVSTEAFF. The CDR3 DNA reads TGCAGCGGGGGACCTATGGTGAGCACTGAAGCTTTCTTT. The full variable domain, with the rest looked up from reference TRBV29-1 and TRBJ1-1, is SAVISQKPSRDICQRGTSLTIQCQVDSQVTMMFWYRQQPGQSLTLIATANQGSEATYESGFVIDKFPISRPNLTFSTLTVSNMSPEDSSIYLCSGGPMVSTEAFFGQGTRLTVV.